The clone carrying this T cell receptor (beta chain) was seen more than once but under ten times. Unique molecular identifiers were used to barcode this TCRbeta library. MiXCR, applied by TCRdb to the PCR reads, yields one record per CDR3 protein. This table has 550,000 to 600,000 distinct CDR3 sequences, roughly 23% appearing once. The entry originates in a study of T-cell reconstitution after alpha-beta-depleted transplantation in children. Trimming removed 5 bases from V and 6 bases from J, with 17 bases in between. Germline CDR1 is DFQATT and CDR2 is SNEGSKA (reference sequence). CDR3 length: 14 amino acids.

Here the sequenced sample was PBMCs, mostly from graft donor cells, taken 360 days after TCRalphabeta/CD19-depleted stem cell transplant. This sequence was found in a boy younger than two who had a stem cell transplant for acute myeloid leukemia, so the T cells may come from the graft donor. The rearrangement uses TRBV20-1 and TRBJ1-5; no clear D gene. Here the CDR3 DNA reads TGCAGTGCTCGAGGGCAGCCCAGGTCTCAGCCCCAGCATTTT. It codes for CSARGQPRSQPQHF.